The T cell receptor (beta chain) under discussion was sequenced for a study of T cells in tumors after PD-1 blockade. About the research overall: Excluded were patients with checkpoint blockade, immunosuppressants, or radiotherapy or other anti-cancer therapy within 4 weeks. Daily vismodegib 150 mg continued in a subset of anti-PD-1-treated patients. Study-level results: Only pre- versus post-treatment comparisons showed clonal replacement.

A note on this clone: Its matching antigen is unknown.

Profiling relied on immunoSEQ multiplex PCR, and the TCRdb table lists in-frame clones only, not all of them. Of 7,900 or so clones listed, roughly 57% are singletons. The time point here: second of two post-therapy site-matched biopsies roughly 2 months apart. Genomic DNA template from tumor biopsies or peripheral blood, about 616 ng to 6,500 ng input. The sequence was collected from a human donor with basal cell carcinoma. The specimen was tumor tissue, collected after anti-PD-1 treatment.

CDR3 residues: CASSPRGTEGNVLTF. The DNA for the CDR3 is TGTGCCAGTAGTCCTCGAGGGACAGAGGGGAACGTCCTGACTTTC. This chain uses TRBV19 with TRBJ2-6, with 7 bases that match TRBD1. The V segment lost 5 bases and the J segment 10 bases; nucleotides outside the gene matches: 11. Germline CDR1 reads LNHDA; CDR2 reads SQIVND (reference sequence). The CDR3 consists of 15 residues.